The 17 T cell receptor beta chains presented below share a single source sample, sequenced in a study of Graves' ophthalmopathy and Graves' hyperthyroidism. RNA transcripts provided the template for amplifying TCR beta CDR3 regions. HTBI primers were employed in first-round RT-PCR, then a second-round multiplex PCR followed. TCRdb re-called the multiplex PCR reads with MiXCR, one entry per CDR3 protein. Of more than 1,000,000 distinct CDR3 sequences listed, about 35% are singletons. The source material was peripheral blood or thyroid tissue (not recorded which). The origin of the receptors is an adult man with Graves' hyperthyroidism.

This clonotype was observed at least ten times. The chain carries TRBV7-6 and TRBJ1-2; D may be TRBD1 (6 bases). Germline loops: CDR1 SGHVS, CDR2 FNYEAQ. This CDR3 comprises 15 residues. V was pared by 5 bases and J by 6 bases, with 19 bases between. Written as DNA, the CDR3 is TGTGCCAGCAGCCAACGGTTGGGGGGGCCTGATGGCTACACCTTC. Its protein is CASSQRLGGPDGYTF.

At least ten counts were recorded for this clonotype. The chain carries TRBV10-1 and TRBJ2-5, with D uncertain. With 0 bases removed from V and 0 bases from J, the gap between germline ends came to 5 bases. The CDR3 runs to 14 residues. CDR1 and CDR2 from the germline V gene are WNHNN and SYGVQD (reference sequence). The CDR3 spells CASSESTNQETQYF. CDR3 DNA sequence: TGCGCCAGCAGTGAGTCAACGAACCAAGAGACCCAGTACTTC.

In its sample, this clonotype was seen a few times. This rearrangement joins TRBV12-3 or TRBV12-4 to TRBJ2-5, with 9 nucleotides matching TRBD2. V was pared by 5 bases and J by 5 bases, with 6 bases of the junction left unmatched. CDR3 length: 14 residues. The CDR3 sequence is CASSPSGTTETQYF. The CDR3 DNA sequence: TGTGCCAGCAGTCCTAGCGGGACTACTGAGACCCAGTACTTC.

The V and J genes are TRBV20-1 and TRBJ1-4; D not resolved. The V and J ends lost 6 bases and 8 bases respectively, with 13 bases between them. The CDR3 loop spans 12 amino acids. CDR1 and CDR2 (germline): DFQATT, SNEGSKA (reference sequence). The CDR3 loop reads CSALSPGEKLFF. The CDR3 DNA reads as TGCAGTGCGTTGTCTCCGGGAGAAAAACTGTTTTTT.

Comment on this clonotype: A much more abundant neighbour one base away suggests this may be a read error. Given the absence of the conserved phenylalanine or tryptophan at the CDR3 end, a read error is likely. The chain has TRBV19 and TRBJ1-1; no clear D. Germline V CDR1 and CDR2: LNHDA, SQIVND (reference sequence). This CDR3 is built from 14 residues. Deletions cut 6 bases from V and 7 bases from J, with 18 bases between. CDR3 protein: CASRVTPYKFEAFI. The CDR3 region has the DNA TGTGCCAGTAGAGTCACCCCCTACAAGTTTGAAGCTTTCATT.

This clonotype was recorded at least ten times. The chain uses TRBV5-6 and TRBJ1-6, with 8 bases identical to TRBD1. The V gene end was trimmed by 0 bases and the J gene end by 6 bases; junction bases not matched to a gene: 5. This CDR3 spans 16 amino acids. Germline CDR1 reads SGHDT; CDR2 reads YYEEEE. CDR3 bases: TGTGCCAGCAGCTTGGTGGACAGGGAGGGTAATTCACCCCTCCACTTT. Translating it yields CASSLVDREGNSPLHF.

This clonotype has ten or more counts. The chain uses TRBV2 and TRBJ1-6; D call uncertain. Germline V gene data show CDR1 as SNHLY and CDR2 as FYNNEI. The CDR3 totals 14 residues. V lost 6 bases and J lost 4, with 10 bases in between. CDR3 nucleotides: TGTGCCAGCAGAGAACTAGGGTATAATTCACCCCTCCACTTT. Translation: CASRELGYNSPLHF.

CDR3 region: CASSFGTGRISGQYF. The CDR3 nucleotides are TGTGCCAGCAGTTTCGGGACAGGGCGCATCTCTGGGCAGTACTTC. This chain uses TRBV12-3 or TRBV12-4 with TRBJ2-7; TRBD1 agrees at 9 bases. V shed 3 bases, J shed 9 bases, and the junction held 12 bases outside the gene matches. This CDR3 spans 15 amino acids.

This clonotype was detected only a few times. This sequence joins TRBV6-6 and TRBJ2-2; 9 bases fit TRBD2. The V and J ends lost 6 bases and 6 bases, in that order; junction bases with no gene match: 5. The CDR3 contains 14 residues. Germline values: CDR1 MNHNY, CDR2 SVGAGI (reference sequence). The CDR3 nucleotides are TGTGCCAGCAGACGACTAGCGGCGGCCGGGGAGCTGTTTTTT. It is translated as CASRRLAAAGELFF.

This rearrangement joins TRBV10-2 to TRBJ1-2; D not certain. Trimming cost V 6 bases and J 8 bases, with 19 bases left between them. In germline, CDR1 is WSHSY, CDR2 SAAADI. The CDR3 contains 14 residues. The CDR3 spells CASSQETARKGYTF. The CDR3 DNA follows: TGCGCCAGCAGCCAAGAGACGGCCCGTAAGGGCTACACCTTC.

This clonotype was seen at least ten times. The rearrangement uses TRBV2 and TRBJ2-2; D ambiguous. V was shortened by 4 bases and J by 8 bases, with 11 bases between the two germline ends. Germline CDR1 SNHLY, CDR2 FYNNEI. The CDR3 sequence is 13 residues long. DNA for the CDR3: TGTGCCAGCAGTGTTGACCTGGCGGGGGAGCTGTTTTTT. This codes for CASSVDLAGELFF. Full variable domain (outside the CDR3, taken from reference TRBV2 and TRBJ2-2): EPEVTQTPSHQVTQMGQEVILRCVPISNHLYFYWYRQILGQKVEFLVSFYNNEISEKSEIFDDQFSVERPDGSNFTLKIRSTKLEDSAMYFCASSVDLAGELFFGEGSRLTVL.

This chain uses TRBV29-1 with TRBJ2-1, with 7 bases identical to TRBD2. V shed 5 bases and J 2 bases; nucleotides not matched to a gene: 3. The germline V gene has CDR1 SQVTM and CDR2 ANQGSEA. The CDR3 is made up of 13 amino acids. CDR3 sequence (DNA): TGCAGCGTTTCGGGGGGTGCCTACAATGAGCAGTTCTTC. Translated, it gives CSVSGGAYNEQFF.

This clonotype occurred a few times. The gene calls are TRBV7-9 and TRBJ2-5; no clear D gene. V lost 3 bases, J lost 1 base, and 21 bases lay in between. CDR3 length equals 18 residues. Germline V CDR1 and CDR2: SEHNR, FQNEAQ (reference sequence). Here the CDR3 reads CASSFRAFNPMTQETQYF. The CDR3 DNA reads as TGTGCCAGCAGCTTCCGGGCCTTCAACCCAATGACCCAAGAGACCCAGTACTTC.

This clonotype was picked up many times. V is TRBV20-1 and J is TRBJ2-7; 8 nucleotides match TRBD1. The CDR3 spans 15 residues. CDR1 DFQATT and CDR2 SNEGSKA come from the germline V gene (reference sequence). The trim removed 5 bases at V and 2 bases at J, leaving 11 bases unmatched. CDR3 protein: CSASIGDRGTYEQYF. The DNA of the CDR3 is TGCAGTGCTTCCATCGGAGACAGGGGAACCTACGAGCAGTACTTC.

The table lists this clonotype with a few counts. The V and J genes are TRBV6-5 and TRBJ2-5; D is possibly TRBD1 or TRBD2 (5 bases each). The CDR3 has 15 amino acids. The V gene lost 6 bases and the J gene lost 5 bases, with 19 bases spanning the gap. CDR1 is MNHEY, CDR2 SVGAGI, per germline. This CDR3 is CASRSGWGKEETQYF. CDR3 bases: TGTGCCAGCAGGTCGGGTTGGGGGAAGGAGGAGACCCAGTACTTC.

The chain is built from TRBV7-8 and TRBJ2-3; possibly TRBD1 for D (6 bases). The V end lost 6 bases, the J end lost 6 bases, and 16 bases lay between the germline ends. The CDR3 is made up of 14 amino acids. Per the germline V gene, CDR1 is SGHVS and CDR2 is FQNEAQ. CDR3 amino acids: CASRLQLQGDTQYF. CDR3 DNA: TGTGCCAGCAGGCTTCAATTGCAGGGGGATACGCAGTATTTT.

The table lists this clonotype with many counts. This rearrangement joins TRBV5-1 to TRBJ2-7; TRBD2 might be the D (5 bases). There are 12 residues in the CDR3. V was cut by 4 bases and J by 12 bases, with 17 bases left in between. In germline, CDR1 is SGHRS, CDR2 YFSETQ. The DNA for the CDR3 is TGCGCCAGCAGCCTTGACCCCGGAGGCGTGTACTTC. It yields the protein CASSLDPGGVYF.